This T cell receptor (beta chain) stems from a study of blood T cell repertoires in COVID-19. Germline CDR1 reads SQVTM; CDR2 reads ANQGSEA. CDR3 length: 15 amino acids. Trimming removed 5 bases from V and 0 bases from J, with 11 bases in between. Repertoires were generated with immunoSEQ multiplex PCR, while TCRdb's copy carries only in-frame clones and drops some. The profile covers 95,000 to 110,000 clones, with over 70% appearing a single time and over 12% taken by the ten largest. The rearrangement links TRBV29-1 to TRBJ2-6, with a weak D call TRBD1 (6 bases). Sequenced sample: peripheral blood. The TCR was taken from a man aged 50-59 years with acute or convalescent COVID-19. The CDR3: CSVRQGSSGANVLTF. In DNA, the CDR3 is TGCAGCGTTCGGCAGGGGAGCTCTGGGGCCAACGTCCTGACTTTC.